This T cell receptor beta chain derives from a study of cytomegalovirus exposure and HLA in healthy donors. Study conclusions and caveats: A missense DCLRE1C variant was associated with V- and J-gene trimming of TCR beta chains in a later analysis, and an independent cohort replicated the association. Some V segments, including TRBV6-2 and TRBV6-3, were excluded as indistinguishable. It was reported that the classifier diagnosed cytomegalovirus status with high specificity and sensitivity in both the original and validation cohorts.

Both 60 Vbeta primers and 13 Jbeta primers went into the PCR. TCRdb's copy holds only in-frame clones and misses some; the assay was immunoSEQ multiplex PCR. Among roughly 100,000 clones listed, approximately 80% were seen once. CDR3 length: 12 amino acids. Germline CDR1 reads SGHDT; CDR2 reads YYEEEE. The V segment lost 4 bases and the J segment 8 bases; nucleotides outside the gene matches: 6. In the case of this clone: What it binds is unknown.

V gene TRBV5-6 combines with J gene TRBJ2-7; TRBD1 matches at 7 bases. The specimen was PBMCs. The clonotype comes from a middle-aged woman in good health and CMV-seronegative. The CDR3 DNA reads TGTGCCAGCAGCACCGACAGGGAAAAGCAGTACTTC. Translating it yields CASSTDREKQYF.